This passage covers 9 T cell receptor beta chains from one sample sequenced in a study of cytomegalovirus exposure and HLA in healthy donors. The PCR ran on 60 Vbeta and 13 Jbeta primers. Generated by immunoSEQ multiplex PCR, the TCRdb table keeps only in-frame clones and is missing some. The profile shows fewer than 250,000 clones, around 84% of them singletons. The sample consisted of PBMCs. The receptors come from a woman younger than 30 in good health and CMV-seronegative.

The V call is TRBV7-9, the J call TRBJ1-6, with D perhaps matching TRBD1 (6 bases). CDR3 length: 13 residues. Trimming stripped 5 bases from V and 10 bases from J, with 12 bases between. Germline-derived CDR1 and CDR2 are SEHNR and FQNEAQ (reference sequence). The CDR3 loop reads CASSETGLSPLHF. CDR3 DNA sequence: TGTGCCAGCAGCGAAACAGGGCTGTCACCCCTCCACTTT.

The gene calls are TRBV18 and TRBJ2-1; maybe TRBD2 (6 bases). Germline V gene lookup returns CDR1 KGHSH and CDR2 LQKENI. V was shortened by 5 bases and J by 7 bases, with 18 bases between the two germline ends. This CDR3 is 15 amino acids long. The CDR3 sequence: CASSAGFNSGNEQFF. CDR3 in DNA: TGTGCCAGCTCAGCGGGATTTAACTCGGGGAATGAGCAGTTCTTC.

The V gene is TRBV6-5, the J gene TRBJ1-5, with D perhaps TRBD1 (6 bases). The V gene lost 5 bases and the J gene lost 1 base, with 12 bases spanning the gap. CDR3 length: 15 residues. Germline CDR1 MNHEY, CDR2 SVGAGI. The DNA for the CDR3 is TGTGCCAGCAGTCCGGACAGTCCCAGCAATCAGCCCCAGCATTTT. Translating gives CASSPDSPSNQPQHF.

This chain joins TRBV6-6 and TRBJ2-4; 8 nucleotides line up with TRBD1. The CDR3 is 16 amino acids. Per the germline V gene, CDR1 is MNHNY and CDR2 is SVGAGI (reference sequence). The trim removed 6 bases at V and 10 bases at J, leaving 17 bases unmatched. CDR3 nucleotides: TGTGCCAGCAGCTTCGCTCCCCCGACAGGGGAGACGATTCAGTACTTC. Its translation is CASSFAPPTGETIQYF.

The gene calls are TRBV5-4 and TRBJ2-7, with 10 bases matching TRBD1. V lost 2 bases, J lost 7 bases, and 12 bases stayed unmatched. CDR1 is SGHNT, CDR2 YYREEE, per germline (reference sequence). The CDR3 covers 16 residues. CDR3 bases: TGTGCCAGCAGCTTCCCGGGACAGGGGCCCCGGAAAGAGCAGTACTTC. Protein: CASSFPGQGPRKEQYF.

The chain has TRBV5-1 and TRBJ2-1; 10 bases align to TRBD2. The length of the CDR3 is 18 residues. The V gene's germline CDR1 is SGHRS and CDR2 YFSETQ. V lost 0 bases, J lost 0 bases, and 6 bases stayed unmatched. Here the CDR3 DNA reads TGCGCCAGCAGCTTGGGACTAGCGGGTTCTGACTCCTACAATGAGCAGTTCTTC. Protein: CASSLGLAGSDSYNEQFF.

The chain recombines TRBV5-1 with TRBJ2-7; D not resolved. Germline V gives CDR1 SGHRS, CDR2 YFSETQ. This CDR3 region has 15 residues. V lost 0 bases and J lost 0, with 10 bases in between. This chain's CDR3 is CASSLEPEFSYEQYF. Written as DNA, the CDR3 is TGCGCCAGCAGCTTGGAGCCTGAGTTCTCCTACGAGCAGTACTTC.

The J gene is TRBJ1-5, the V gene TRBV30; a weak D match, TRBD1 (6 bases). CDR3 length: 15 amino acids. V shed 0 bases and J shed 3 bases, with 12 bases lying between them. The germline V gene encodes CDR1 GTSNPN and CDR2 SVGIG (reference sequence). This CDR3 is CAWSVAGDHNQPQHF. CDR3 nucleotides: TGTGCCTGGAGTGTAGCAGGGGACCACAATCAGCCCCAGCATTTT.

The chain couples TRBV27 to TRBJ2-1; D perhaps matches TRBD2 (5 bases). The V end was cut by 3 bases, the J end by 7 bases, with 13 bases between. CDR3 length: 14 residues. Per the germline V gene, CDR1 is MNHEY and CDR2 is SMNVEV (reference sequence). The CDR3 coding sequence is TGTGCCAGCAGTTTTAGGAGGAACTCTAATGAGCAGTTCTTC. Translating gives CASSFRRNSNEQFF.